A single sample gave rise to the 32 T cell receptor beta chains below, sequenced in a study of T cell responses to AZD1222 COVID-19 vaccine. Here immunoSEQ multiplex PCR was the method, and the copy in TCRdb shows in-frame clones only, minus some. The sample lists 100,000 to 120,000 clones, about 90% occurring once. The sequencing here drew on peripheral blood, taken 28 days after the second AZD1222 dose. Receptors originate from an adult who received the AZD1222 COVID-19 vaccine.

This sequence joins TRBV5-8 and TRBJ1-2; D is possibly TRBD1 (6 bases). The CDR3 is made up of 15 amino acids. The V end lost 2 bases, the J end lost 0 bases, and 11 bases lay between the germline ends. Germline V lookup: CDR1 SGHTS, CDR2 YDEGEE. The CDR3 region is CASSFGDRPNYGYTF. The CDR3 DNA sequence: TGTGCCAGCAGCTTCGGAGACAGGCCTAACTATGGCTACACCTTC.

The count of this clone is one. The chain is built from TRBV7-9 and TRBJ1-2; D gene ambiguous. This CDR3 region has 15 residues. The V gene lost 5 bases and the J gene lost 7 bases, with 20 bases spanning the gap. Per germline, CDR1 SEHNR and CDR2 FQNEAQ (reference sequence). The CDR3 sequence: CASSPSGGNAGGYTF. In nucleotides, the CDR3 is TGTGCCAGCAGCCCCTCGGGAGGGAATGCGGGTGGCTACACCTTC. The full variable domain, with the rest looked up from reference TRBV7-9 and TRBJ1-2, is DTGVSQNPRHKITKRGQNVTFRCDPISEHNRLYWYRQTLGQGPEFLTYFQNEAQLEKSRLLSDRFSAERPKGSFSTLEIQRTEQGDSAMYLCASSPSGGNAGGYTFGSGTRLTVV.

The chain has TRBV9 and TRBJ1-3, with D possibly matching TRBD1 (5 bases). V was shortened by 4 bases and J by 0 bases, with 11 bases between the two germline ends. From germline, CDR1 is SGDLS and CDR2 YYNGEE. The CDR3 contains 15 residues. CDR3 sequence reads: CASSQMGGSGNTIYF. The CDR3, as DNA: TGTGCCAGCAGCCAGATGGGGGGCTCTGGAAACACCATATATTTT.

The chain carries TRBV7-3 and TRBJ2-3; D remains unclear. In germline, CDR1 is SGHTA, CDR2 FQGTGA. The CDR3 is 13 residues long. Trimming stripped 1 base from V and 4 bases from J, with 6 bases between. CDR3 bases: TGTGCCAGCAGCTTAAGTTGGTCAGATACGCAGTATTTT. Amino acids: CASSLSWSDTQYF.

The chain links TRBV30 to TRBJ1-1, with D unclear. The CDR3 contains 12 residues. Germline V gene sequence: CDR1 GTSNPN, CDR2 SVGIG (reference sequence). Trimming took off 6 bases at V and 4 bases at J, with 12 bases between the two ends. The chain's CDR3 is CACSADPTEAFF. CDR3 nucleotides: TGTGCCTGTTCGGCTGACCCCACTGAAGCTTTCTTT.

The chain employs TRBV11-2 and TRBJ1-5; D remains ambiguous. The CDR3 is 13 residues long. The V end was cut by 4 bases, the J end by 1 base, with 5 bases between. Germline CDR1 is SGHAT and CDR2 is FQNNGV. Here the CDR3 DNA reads TGTGCCAGCAGCTCCCAGAGCAATCAGCCCCAGCATTTT. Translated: CASSSQSNQPQHF.

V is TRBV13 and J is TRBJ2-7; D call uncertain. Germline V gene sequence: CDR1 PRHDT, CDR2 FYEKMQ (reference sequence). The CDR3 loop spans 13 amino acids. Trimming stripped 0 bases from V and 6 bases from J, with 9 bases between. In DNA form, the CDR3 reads TGTGCCAGCAGCTTAGGCGGAAGCTCCGAGCAGTACTTC. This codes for CASSLGGSSEQYF.

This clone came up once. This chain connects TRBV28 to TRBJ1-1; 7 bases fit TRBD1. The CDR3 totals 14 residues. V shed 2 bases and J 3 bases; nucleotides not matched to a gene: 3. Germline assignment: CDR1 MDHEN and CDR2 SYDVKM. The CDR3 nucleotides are TGTGCCAGCAGTTTAAACAGGGGATACACTGAAGCTTTCTTT. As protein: CASSLNRGYTEAFF. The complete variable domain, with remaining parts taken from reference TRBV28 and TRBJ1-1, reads DVKVTQSSRYLVKRTGEKVFLECVQDMDHENMFWYRQDPGLGLRLIYFSYDVKMKEKGDIPEGYSVSREKKERFSLILESASTNQTSMYLCASSLNRGYTEAFFGQGTRLTVV.

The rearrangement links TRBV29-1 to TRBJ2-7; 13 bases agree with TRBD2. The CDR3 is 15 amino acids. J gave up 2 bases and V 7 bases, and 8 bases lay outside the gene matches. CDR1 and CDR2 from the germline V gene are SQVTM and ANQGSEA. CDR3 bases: TGCAGCGCCGGGACTAGCGGGAACAGTCCCTACGAGCAGTACTTC. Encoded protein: CSAGTSGNSPYEQYF.

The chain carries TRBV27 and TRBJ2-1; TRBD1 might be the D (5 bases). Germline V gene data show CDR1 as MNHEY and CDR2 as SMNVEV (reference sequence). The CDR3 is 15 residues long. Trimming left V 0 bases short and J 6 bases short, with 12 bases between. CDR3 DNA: TGTGCCAGCAGTTTATCTTCAGGGCTGGGCAATGAGCAGTTCTTC. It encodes CASSLSSGLGNEQFF.

CDR3 sequence reads: CASSYFERVSGNTIYF. CDR3 sequence (DNA): TGTGCCAGCAGTTATTTCGAGAGGGTTTCTGGAAACACCATATATTTT. The chain uses TRBV6-5 and TRBJ1-3; no clear D. The ends were cut back, 3 bases at V and 1 base at J, with 13 bases in the middle. The CDR3 covers 16 residues. Germline CDR1 and CDR2: MNHEY and SVGAGI.

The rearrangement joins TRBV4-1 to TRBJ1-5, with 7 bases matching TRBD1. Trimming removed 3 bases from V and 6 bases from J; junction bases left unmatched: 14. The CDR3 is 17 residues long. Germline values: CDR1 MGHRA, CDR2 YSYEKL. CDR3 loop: CASSQTFVQGVGQPQHF. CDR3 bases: TGCGCCAGCAGCCAGACCTTTGTCCAGGGGGTGGGTCAGCCCCAGCATTTT.

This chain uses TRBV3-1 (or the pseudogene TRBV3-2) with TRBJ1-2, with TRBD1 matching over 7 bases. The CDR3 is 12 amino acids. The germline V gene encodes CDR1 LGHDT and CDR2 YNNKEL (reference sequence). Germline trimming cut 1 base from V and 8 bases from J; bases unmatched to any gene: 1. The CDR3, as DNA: TGTGCCAGCAGCCAAGCAGGGGGGGGCTACACCTTC. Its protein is CASSQAGGGYTF.

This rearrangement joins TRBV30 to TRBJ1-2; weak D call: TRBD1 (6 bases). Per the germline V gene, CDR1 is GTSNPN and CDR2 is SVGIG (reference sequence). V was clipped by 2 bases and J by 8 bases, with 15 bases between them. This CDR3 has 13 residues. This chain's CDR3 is CAWSPGGAGGYTF. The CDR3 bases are TGTGCCTGGAGTCCGGGGGGGGCTGGCGGCTACACCTTC.

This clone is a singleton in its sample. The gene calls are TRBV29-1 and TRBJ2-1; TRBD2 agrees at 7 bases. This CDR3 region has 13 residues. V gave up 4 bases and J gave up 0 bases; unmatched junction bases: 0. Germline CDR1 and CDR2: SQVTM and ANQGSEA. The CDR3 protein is CSVGGGSYNEQFF. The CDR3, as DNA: TGCAGCGTTGGCGGGGGCTCCTACAATGAGCAGTTCTTC.

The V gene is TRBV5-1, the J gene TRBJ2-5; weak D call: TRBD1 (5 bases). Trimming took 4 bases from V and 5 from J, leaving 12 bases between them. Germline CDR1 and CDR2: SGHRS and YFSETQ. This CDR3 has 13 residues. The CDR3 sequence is CASSPQVQETQYF. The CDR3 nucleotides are TGCGCCAGCAGCCCACAGGTTCAGGAGACCCAGTACTTC. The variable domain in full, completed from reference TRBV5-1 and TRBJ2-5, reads KAGVTQTPRYLIKTRGQQVTLSCSPISGHRSVSWYQQTPGQGLQFLFEYFSETQRNKGNFPGRFSGRQFSNSRSEMNVSTLELGDSALYLCASSPQVQETQYFGPGTRLLVL.

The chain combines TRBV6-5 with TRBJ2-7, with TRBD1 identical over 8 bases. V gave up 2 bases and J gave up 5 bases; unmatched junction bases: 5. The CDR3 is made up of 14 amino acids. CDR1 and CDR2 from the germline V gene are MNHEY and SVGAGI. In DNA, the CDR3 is TGTGCCAGCAGTTACGGACAGGGTAGGAACGAGCAGTACTTC. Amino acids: CASSYGQGRNEQYF.

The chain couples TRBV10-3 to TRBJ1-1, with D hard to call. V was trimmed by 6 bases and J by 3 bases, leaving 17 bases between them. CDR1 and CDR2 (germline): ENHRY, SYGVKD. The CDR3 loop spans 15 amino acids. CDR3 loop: CAISQGPTKDTEAFF. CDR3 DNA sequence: TGTGCCATCAGCCAAGGCCCAACGAAGGACACTGAAGCTTTCTTT.

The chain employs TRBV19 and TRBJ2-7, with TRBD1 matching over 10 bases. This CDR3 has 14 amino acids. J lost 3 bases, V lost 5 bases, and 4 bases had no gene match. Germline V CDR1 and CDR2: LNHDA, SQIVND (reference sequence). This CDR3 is CASSDRGHYYEQYF. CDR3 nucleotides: TGTGCCAGTAGTGACAGGGGGCATTACTACGAGCAGTACTTC. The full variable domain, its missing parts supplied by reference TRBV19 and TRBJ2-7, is DGGITQSPKYLFRKEGQNVTLSCEQNLNHDAMYWYRQDPGQGLRLIYYSQIVNDFQKGDIAEGYSVSREKKESFPLTVTSAQKNPTAFYLCASSDRGHYYEQYFGPGTRLTVT.

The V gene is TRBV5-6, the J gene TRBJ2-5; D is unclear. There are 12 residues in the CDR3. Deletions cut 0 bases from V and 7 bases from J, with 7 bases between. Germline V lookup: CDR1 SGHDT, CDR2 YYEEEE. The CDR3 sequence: CASSLASGTQYF. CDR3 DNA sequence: TGTGCCAGCAGCTTGGCCTCGGGGACCCAGTACTTC.

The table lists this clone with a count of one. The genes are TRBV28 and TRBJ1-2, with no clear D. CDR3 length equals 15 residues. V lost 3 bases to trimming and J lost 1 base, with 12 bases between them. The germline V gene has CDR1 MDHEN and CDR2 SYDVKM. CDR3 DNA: TGTGCCAGCAGTTTGGACCAACTCGTTAACTATGGCTACACCTTC. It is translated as CASSLDQLVNYGYTF.

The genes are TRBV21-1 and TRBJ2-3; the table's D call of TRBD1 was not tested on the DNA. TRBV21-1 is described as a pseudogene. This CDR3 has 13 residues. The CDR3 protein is CARGPRGPDTQYF. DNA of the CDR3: TGTGCCAGAGGGCCCAGGGGTCCAGATACGCAGTATTTT.

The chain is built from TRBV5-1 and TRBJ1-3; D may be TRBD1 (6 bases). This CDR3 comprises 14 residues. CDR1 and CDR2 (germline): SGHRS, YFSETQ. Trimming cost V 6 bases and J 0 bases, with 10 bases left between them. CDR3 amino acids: CASKGDDSGNTIYF. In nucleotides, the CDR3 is TGCGCCAGCAAGGGGGACGACTCTGGAAACACCATATATTTT.

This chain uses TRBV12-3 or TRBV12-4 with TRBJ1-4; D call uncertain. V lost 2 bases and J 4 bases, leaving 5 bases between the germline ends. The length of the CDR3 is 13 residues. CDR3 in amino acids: CASSLLDNEKLFF. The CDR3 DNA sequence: TGTGCCAGCAGTTTACTGGATAATGAAAAACTGTTTTTT.

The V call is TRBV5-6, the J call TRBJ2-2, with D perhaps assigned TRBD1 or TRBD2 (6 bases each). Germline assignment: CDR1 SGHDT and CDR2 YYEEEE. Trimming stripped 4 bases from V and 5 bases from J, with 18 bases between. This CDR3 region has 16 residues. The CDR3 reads CASSTSLGGRTGELFF. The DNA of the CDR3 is TGTGCCAGCAGCACTTCCCTCGGGGGCCGTACCGGGGAGCTGTTTTTT. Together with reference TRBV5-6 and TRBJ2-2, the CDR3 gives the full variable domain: DAGVTQSPTHLIKTRGQQVTLRCSPKSGHDTVSWYQQALGQGPQFIFQYYEEEERQRGNFPDRFSGHQFPNYSSELNVNALLLGDSALYLCASSTSLGGRTGELFFGEGSRLTVL.

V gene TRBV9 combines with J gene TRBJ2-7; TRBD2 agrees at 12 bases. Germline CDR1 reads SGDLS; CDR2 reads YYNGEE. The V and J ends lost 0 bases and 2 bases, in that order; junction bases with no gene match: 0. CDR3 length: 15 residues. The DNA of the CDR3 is TGTGCCAGCAGCGTAGGGACTAGCGGGACCTACGAGCAGTACTTC. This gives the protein CASSVGTSGTYEQYF.

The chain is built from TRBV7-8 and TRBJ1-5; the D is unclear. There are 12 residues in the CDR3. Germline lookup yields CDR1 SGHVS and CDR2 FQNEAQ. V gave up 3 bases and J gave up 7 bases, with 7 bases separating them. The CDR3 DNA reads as TGTGCCAGCAGCTTTTCCGGACAGCCCCAGCATTTT. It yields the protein CASSFSGQPQHF.

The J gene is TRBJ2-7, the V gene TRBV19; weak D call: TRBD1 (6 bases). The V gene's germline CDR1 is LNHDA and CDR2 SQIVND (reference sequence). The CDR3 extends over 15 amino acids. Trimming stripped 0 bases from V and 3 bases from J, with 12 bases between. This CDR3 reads CASSIESRTVYEQYF. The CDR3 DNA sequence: TGTGCCAGTAGTATAGAATCCCGGACAGTCTACGAGCAGTACTTC.

CDR3 nucleotides: TGTGCCAGCAGCCCCGGGCCCCCTTTCACCGGGGAGCTGTTTTTT. This encodes CASSPGPPFTGELFF. The V gene is TRBV3-1 (or the pseudogene TRBV3-2), the J gene TRBJ2-2; D is uncertain. The CDR3 is made up of 15 amino acids. Germline-derived CDR1 and CDR2 are LGHDT and YNNKEL (reference sequence). The V and J ends lost 4 bases and 4 bases respectively, with 13 bases between them.

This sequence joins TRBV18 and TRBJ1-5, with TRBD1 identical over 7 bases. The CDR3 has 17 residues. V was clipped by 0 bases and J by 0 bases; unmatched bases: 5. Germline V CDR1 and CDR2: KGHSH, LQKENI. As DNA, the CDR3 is TGTGCCAGCTCACCACCATCAGGGGGTAATAGCAATCAGCCCCAGCATTTT. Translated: CASSPPSGGNSNQPQHF.

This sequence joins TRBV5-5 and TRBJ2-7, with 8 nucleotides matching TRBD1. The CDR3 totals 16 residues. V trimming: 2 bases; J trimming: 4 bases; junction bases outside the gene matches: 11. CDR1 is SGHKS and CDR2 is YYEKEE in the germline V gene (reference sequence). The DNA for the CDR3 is TGTGCCAGCAGCTTAAGGGGACAGGAGCTGATGTACGAGCAGTACTTC. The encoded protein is CASSLRGQELMYEQYF. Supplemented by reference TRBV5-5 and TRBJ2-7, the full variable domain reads DAGVTQSPTHLIKTRGQQVTLRCSPISGHKSVSWYQQVLGQGPQFIFQYYEKEERGRGNFPDRFSARQFPNYSSELNVNALLLGDSALYLCASSLRGQELMYEQYFGPGTRLTVT.

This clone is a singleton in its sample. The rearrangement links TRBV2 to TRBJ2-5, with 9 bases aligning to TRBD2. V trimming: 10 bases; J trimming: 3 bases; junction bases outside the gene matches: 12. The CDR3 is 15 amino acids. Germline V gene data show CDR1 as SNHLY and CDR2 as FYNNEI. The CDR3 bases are TGTGCCACCTCCGGTATGGCTAGCGGGGAAGAGACCCAGTACTTC. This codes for CATSGMASGEETQYF.